This note documents a single T cell receptor (beta chain) sequence. Its matching antigen is unknown. cDNA libraries for TRB were generated by 5' RACE incorporating UMI labels. Using the 5' RACE reads, TCRdb records one entry per CDR3 protein without DNA. There are 130,000 to 150,000 distinct CDR3 sequences in the sample, with roughly 0.27% held by the top ten. CD45RO-CCR7+CD27+CD95- characterized naive CD8+ T cells. The data were taken from a study of CXCR3-negative and CXCR3-positive naive CD8 T cells. The CDR3 consists of 12 residues. Germline CDR1 and CDR2: SQVTM and ANQGSEA. Notes on the study in general: TRB CDR3 hydrophobicity was greater in CXCR3-positive naive cells than in CXCR3-negative naive cells. Naive CXCR3-positive and CXCR3-negative cells shared TRBV-TRBJ usage; memory cells diverged. Diversity was high in both naive subsets and much lower in memory cells.

The sample consisted of naive CXCR3+ CD8+ T cells from blood. As for subset: CD45RO-CCR7+CD27+CD95- naive CD8+ T cells expressing CXCR3 (TNR3+). The clonotype comes from a human donor in good health. Some clones in this sample may be carry-over from other donors' samples. The chain couples TRBV29-1 to TRBJ1-2; lacking DNA, the TRBD1 call made by TCRdb goes unchecked. CDR3 amino acids: CSVEDLGVGYTF.